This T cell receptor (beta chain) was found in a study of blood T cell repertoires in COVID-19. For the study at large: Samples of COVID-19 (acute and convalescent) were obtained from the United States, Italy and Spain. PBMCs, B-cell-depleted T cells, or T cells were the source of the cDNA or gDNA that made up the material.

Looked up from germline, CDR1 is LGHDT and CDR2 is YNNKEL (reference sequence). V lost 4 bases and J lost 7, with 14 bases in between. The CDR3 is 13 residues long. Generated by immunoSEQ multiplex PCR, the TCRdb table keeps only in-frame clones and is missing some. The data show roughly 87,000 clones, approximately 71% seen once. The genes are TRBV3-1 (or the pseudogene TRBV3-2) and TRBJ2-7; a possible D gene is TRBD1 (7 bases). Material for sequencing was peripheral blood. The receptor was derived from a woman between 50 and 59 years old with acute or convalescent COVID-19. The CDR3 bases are TGTGCCAGCAGCCTCGGACAGGCGGGGGAGCAGTACTTC. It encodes CASSLGQAGEQYF.